These 9 T cell receptor beta chains were all obtained from the same sample, sequenced in a study of blood T cell repertoires in COVID-19. The method was immunoSEQ multiplex PCR; TCRdb's version includes in-frame clones alone and lacks a portion of them. The table includes roughly 250,000 clones, 80% to 85% detected once. What was sequenced was peripheral blood. These receptors originate from a person aged 65 to 85 with COVID-19, enrolled during active disease.

The chain joins TRBV28 to TRBJ2-1; D gene uncertain. The V gene's germline CDR1 is MDHEN and CDR2 SYDVKM. The CDR3 runs to 14 residues. The V and J ends lost 0 bases and 7 bases respectively, with 10 bases between them. The DNA of the CDR3 is TGTGCCAGCAGTTTATGGGGTGAGGTTAATGAGCAGTTCTTC. Residues: CASSLWGEVNEQFF.

This chain connects TRBV19 to TRBJ1-1; no firm D call. The CDR3 has 15 residues. CDR1 LNHDA and CDR2 SQIVND come from the germline V gene (reference sequence). V lost 5 bases to trimming and J lost 4 bases, with 17 bases between them. The CDR3 bases are TGTGCCAGTAGTCCCACTCCGCAGTCGGGCACTGAAGCTTTCTTT. This sequence encodes CASSPTPQSGTEAFF.

This clone showed up just a few times. The CDR3 DNA reads as TGTGCCAGCAGAAGAGACAGGGGGCGGGGTACTGAAGCTTTCTTT. Translated, it gives CASRRDRGRGTEAFF. The V and J genes are TRBV28 and TRBJ1-1, with 10 bases lining up with TRBD1. Germline V CDR1 and CDR2: MDHEN, SYDVKM. The J segment lost 5 bases and the V segment lost 6 bases, leaving 9 bases of the junction unmatched. There are 15 residues in the CDR3.

J is TRBJ2-7 and V is TRBV20-1; D is ambiguous. The CDR3 contains 12 residues. CDR1 is DFQATT and CDR2 is SNEGSKA in the germline V gene (reference sequence). V lost 3 bases to trimming and J lost 5 bases, with 11 bases between them. This CDR3 reads CSASPDLDEQYF. CDR3 sequence (DNA): TGCAGTGCTAGTCCAGACTTAGACGAGCAGTACTTC.

J is TRBJ2-5 and V is TRBV5-1; 11 positions match TRBD2. The germline V gene has CDR1 SGHRS and CDR2 YFSETQ. The CDR3 spans 16 residues. V dropped 3 bases and J dropped 4; count of bases not matched to a gene: 8. For the CDR3, the DNA is TGCGCCAGCAGCTACCCACTAGCGGGAGCTTCAGAGACCCAGTACTTC. Amino acids: CASSYPLAGASETQYF. The entire variable domain, with the rest obtained from reference TRBV5-1 and TRBJ2-5, is as follows: KAGVTQTPRYLIKTRGQQVTLSCSPISGHRSVSWYQQTPGQGLQFLFEYFSETQRNKGNFPGRFSGRQFSNSRSEMNVSTLELGDSALYLCASSYPLAGASETQYFGPGTRLLVL.

The table lists this clone with a count of one. V is TRBV16 and J is TRBJ2-3; TRBD1 is a possible D gene (6 bases). This CDR3 spans 13 amino acids. V lost 0 bases, J lost 9 bases, and 10 bases lay in between. Per the germline V gene, CDR1 is KGHSY and CDR2 is FQNENV. CDR3 amino acids: CASSQSTRGTQYF. The CDR3 nucleotides are TGTGCCAGCAGCCAATCTACTAGGGGGACGCAGTATTTT.

V and J are TRBV24-1 and TRBJ1-1; unclear D gene. CDR3 length equals 15 residues. V dropped 1 base and J dropped 0 bases, with 8 bases sitting between them. Germline assignment: CDR1 KGHDR and CDR2 SFDVKD. CDR3 nucleotides: TGTGCCACCAGTGATTTCGACAACATGAACACTGAAGCTTTCTTT. Amino acid sequence: CATSDFDNMNTEAFF.

This chain joins TRBV2 and TRBJ1-4; 7 bases match TRBD1. The CDR3 loop spans 16 amino acids. V dropped 6 bases and J dropped 2; count of bases not matched to a gene: 9. In germline, CDR1 is SNHLY, CDR2 FYNNEI. CDR3 loop: CASSPTGWGTNEKLFF. CDR3 sequence (DNA): TGTGCCAGCAGCCCGACAGGGTGGGGCACTAATGAAAAACTGTTTTTT.

The chain links TRBV19 to TRBJ1-1; TRBD1 might be the D (6 bases). The CDR3 covers 14 residues. Germline V gene lookup returns CDR1 LNHDA and CDR2 SQIVND (reference sequence). V was pared by 8 bases and J by 5 bases, with 18 bases between. The CDR3 sequence is CASGIQGIRTEAFF. For the CDR3, the DNA is TGTGCCAGTGGCATTCAGGGGATTCGGACTGAAGCTTTCTTT.